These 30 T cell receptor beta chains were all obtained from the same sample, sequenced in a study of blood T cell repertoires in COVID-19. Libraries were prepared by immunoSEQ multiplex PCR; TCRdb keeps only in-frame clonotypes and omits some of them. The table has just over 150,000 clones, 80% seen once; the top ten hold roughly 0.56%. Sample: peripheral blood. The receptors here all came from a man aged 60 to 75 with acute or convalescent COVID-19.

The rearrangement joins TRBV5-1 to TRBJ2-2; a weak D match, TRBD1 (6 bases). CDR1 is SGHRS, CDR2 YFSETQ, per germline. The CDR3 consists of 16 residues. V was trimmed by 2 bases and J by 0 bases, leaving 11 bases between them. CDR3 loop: CASSLSGAANTGELFF. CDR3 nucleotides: TGCGCCAGCAGCTTATCAGGGGCAGCGAACACCGGGGAGCTGTTTTTT.

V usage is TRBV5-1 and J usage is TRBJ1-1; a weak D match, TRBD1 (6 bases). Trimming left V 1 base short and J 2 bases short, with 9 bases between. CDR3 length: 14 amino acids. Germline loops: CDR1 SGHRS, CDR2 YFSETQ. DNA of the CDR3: TGCGCCAGCAGCTTGTCGGACAGCAACACTGAAGCTTTCTTT. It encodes CASSLSDSNTEAFF.

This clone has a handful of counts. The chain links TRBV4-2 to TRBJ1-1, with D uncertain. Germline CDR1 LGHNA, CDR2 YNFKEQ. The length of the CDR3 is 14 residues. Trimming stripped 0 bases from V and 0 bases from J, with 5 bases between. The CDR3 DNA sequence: TGTGCCAGCAGCCAAGAGGGCATGAACACTGAAGCTTTCTTT. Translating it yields CASSQEGMNTEAFF.

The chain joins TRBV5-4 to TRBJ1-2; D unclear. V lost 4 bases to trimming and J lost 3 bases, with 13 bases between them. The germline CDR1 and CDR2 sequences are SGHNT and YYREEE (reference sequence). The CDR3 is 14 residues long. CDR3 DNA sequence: TGTGCCAGCAGCCGAGGTGTATCTGACTATGGCTACACCTTC. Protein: CASSRGVSDYGYTF.

CDR3 coding DNA: TGTGCCAGCACCCTTAGCGGGAGAGACTCCTACGAGCAGTACTTC. Its translation is CASTLSGRDSYEQYF. The chain recombines TRBV6-5 with TRBJ2-7, with 9 bases aligning to TRBD2. J lost 0 bases, V lost 7 bases, and 7 bases had no gene match. Germline-derived CDR1 and CDR2 are MNHEY and SVGAGI. This CDR3 region has 15 residues.

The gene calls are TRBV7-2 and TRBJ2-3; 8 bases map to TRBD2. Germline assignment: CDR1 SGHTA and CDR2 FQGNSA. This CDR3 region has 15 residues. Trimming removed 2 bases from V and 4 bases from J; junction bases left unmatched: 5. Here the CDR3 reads CASSLSRGRSDTQYF. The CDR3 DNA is TGTGCCAGCAGCTTATCCCGCGGGAGGTCAGATACGCAGTATTTT.

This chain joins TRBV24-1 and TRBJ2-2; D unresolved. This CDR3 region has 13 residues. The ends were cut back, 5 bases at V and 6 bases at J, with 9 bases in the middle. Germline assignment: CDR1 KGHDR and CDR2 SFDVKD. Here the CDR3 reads CATSAGSAGELFF. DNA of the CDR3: TGTGCCACCAGTGCCGGCAGCGCCGGGGAGCTGTTTTTT.

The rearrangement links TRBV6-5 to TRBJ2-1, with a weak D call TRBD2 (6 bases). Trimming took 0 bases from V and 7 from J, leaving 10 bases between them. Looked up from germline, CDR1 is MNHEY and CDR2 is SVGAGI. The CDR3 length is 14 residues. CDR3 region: CASSYSGLSNEQFF. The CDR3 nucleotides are TGTGCCAGCAGTTACTCGGGACTGTCGAATGAGCAGTTCTTC.

The CDR3 loop is CASSFRDFQPQHF. The CDR3 bases are TGTGCCAGCAGCTTTAGGGACTTTCAGCCCCAGCATTTT. This sequence joins TRBV6-6 and TRBJ1-5; D may be TRBD1 (5 bases). The CDR3 extends over 13 amino acids. Looked up from germline, CDR1 is MNHNY and CDR2 is SVGAGI (reference sequence). V was trimmed by 6 bases and J by 6 bases, leaving 12 bases between them.

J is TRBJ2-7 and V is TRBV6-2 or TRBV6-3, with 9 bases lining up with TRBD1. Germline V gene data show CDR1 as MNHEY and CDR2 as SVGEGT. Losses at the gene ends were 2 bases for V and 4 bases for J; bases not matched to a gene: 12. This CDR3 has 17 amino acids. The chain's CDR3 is CASSYPYGTGFGYEQYF. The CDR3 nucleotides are TGTGCCAGCAGTTACCCCTACGGGACAGGGTTCGGGTACGAGCAGTACTTC.

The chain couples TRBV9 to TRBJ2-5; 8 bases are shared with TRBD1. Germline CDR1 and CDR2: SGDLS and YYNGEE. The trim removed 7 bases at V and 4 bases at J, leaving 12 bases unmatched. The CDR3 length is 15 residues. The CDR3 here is CASGQGAGPGETQYF. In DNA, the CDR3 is TGTGCCAGCGGCCAGGGGGCAGGGCCCGGAGAGACCCAGTACTTC.

The CDR3 here is CSVLRVLGLAGGRNEQFF. DNA of the CDR3: TGCAGCGTCCTAAGGGTTTTGGGACTAGCGGGAGGGCGGAATGAGCAGTTCTTC. The rearrangement joins TRBV29-1 to TRBJ2-1; 16 positions match TRBD2. Germline V gene lookup returns CDR1 SQVTM and CDR2 ANQGSEA. The CDR3 spans 18 residues. J gave up 7 bases and V 6 bases, and 15 bases lay outside the gene matches.

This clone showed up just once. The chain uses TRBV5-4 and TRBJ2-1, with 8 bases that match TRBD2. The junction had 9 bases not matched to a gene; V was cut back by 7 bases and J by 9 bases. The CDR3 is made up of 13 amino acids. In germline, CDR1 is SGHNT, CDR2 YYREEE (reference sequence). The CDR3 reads CASYPTGGVEQFF. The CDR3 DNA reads TGTGCCAGCTATCCGACGGGGGGGGTTGAGCAGTTCTTC.

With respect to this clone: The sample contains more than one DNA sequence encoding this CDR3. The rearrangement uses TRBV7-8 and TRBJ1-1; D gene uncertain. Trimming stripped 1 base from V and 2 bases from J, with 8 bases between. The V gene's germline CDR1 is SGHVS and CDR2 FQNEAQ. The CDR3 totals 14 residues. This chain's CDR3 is CASSLDLRNTEAFF. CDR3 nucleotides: TGTGCCAGCAGCTTAGACCTCAGAAACACTGAAGCTTTCTTT. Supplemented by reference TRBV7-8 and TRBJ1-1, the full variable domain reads GAGVSQSPRYKVAKRGQDVALRCDPISGHVSLFWYQQALGQGPEFLTYFQNEAQLDKSGLPSDRFFAERPEGSVSTLKIQRTQQEDSAVYLCASSLDLRNTEAFFGQGTRLTVV.

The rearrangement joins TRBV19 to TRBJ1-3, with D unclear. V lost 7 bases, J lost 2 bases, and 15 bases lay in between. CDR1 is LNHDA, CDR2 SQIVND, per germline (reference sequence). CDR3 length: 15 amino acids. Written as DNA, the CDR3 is TGTGCCAGTACCCTGTTGAGGGAGGCTGGAAACACCATATATTTT. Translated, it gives CASTLLREAGNTIYF.

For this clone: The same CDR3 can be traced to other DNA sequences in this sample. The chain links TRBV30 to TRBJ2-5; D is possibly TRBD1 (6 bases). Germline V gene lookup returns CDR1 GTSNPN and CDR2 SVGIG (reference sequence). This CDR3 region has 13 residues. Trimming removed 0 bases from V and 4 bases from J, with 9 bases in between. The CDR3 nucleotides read TGTGCCTGGAGTGTAGGGGGACGAGAGACCCAGTACTTC. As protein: CAWSVGGRETQYF.

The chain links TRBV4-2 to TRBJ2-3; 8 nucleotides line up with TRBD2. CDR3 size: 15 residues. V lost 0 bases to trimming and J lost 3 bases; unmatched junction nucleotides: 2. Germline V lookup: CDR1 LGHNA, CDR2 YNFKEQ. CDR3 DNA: TGTGCCAGCAGCCAAGATAAGCGGGAGACAGATACGCAGTATTTT. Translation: CASSQDKRETDTQYF.

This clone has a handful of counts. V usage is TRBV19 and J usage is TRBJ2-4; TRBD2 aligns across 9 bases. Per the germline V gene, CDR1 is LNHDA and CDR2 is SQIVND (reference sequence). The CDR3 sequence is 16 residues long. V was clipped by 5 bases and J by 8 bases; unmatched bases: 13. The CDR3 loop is CASSPPPGREGYIQYF. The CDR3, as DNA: TGTGCCAGTAGTCCGCCTCCTGGGCGGGAGGGGTACATTCAGTACTTC.

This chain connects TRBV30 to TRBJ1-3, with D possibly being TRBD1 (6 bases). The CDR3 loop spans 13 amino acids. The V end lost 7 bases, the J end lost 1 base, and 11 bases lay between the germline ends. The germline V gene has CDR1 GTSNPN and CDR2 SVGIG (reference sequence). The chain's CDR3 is CASQGGSGNTIYF. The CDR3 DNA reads TGTGCCTCTCAAGGGGGATCTGGAAACACCATATATTTT.

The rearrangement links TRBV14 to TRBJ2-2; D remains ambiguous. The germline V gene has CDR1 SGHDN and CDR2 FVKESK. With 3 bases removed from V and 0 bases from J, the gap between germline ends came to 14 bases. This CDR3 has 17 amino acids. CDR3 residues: CASSQRLLSANTGELFF. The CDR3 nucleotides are TGTGCCAGCAGCCAGCGACTTCTTTCCGCGAACACCGGGGAGCTGTTTTTT.

The CDR3 DNA reads TGTGCCAGCAGCCCCACTAGCGGGGGCTCCTACGAGCAGTACTTC. Encoded protein: CASSPTSGGSYEQYF. This chain joins TRBV28 and TRBJ2-7; TRBD2 matches 11 bases. There are 15 residues in the CDR3. With V trimmed by 6 bases and J by 0 bases, 4 bases remained unmatched. Germline V CDR1 and CDR2: MDHEN, SYDVKM.

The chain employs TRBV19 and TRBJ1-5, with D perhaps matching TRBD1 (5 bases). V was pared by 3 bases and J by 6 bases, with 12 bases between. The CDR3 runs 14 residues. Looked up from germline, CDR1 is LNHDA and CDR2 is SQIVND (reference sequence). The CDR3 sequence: CASSIRQGGQPQHF. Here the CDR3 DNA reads TGTGCCAGTAGTATCCGGCAGGGTGGTCAGCCCCAGCATTTT.

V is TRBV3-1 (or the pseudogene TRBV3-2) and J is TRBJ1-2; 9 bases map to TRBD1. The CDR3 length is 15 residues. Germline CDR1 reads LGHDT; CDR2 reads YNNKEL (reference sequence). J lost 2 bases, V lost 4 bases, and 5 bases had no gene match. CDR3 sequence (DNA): TGTGCCAGCAGCCCCTGGGACAGGGACAACTATGGCTACACCTTC. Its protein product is CASSPWDRDNYGYTF.

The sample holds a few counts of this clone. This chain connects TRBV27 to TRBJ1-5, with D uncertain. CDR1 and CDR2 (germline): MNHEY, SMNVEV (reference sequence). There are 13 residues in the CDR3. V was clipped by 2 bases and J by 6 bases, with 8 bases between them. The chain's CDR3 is CASSLGRLQPQHF. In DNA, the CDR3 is TGTGCCAGCAGTTTAGGCAGGCTTCAGCCCCAGCATTTT.

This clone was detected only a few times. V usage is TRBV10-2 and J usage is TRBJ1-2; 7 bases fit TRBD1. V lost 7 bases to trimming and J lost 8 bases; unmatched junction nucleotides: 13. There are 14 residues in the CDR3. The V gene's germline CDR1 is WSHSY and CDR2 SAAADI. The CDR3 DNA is TGCGCCAGCAACAAAGCACAGGGGTTTGGAGGCTACACCTTC. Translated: CASNKAQGFGGYTF.

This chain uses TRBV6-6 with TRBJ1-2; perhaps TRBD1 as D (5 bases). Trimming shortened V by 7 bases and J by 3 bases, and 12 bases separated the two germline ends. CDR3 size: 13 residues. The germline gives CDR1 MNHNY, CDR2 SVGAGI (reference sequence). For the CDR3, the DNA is TGTGCCAGCACCCCGACAGCCTACTATGGCTACACCTTC. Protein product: CASTPTAYYGYTF.

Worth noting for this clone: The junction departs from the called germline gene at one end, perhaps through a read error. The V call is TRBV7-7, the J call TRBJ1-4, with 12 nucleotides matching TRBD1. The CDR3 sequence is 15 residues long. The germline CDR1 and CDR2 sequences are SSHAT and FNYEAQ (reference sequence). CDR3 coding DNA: TGTGCTAGCAGCCCCGGGACAGGGGGCGGGGAAAAACTGTTTTTT. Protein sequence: CASSPGTGGGEKLFF.

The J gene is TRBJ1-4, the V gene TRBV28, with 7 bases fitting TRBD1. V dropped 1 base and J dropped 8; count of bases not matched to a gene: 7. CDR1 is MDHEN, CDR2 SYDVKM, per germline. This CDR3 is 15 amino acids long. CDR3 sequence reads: CASSLSPQGREKLFF. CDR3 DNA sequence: TGTGCCAGCAGTTTATCTCCACAGGGGCGAGAAAAACTGTTTTTT.

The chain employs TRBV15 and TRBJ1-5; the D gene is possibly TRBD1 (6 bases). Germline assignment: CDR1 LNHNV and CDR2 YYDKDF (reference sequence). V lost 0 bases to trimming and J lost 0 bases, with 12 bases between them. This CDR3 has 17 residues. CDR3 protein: CATSRDRIGGSNQPQHF. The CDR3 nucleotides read TGTGCCACCAGCAGAGATCGAATAGGGGGTAGCAATCAGCCCCAGCATTTT.

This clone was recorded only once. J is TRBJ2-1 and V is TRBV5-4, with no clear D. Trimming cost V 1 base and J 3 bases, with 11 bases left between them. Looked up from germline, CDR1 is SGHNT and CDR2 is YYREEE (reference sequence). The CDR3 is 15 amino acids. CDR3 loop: CASSLSVLGYNEQFF. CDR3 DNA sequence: TGTGCCAGCAGCTTGAGCGTTCTCGGCTACAATGAGCAGTTCTTC.